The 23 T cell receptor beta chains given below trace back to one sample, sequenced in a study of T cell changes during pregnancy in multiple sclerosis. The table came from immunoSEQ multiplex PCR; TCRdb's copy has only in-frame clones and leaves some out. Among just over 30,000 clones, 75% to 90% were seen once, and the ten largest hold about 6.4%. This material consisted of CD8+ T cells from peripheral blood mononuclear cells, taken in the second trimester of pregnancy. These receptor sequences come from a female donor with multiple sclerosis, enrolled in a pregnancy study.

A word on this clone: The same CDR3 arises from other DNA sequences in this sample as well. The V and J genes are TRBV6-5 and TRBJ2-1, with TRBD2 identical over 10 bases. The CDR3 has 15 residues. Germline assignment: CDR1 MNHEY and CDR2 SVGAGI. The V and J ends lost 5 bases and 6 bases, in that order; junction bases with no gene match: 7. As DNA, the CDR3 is TGTGCCAGCAGTGCCCTAGCGGGAGAGCGCAATGAGCAGTTCTTC. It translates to CASSALAGERNEQFF.

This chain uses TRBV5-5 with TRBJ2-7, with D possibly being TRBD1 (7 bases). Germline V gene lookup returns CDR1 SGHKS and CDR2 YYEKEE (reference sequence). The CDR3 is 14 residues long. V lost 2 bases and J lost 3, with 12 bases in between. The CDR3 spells CASSLTQGGYEQYF. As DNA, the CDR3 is TGTGCCAGCAGCTTAACTCAGGGGGGCTACGAGCAGTACTTC.

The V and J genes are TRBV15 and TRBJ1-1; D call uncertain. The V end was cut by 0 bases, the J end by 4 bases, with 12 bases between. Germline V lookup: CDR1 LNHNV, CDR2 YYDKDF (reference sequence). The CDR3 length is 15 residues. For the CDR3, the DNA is TGTGCCACCAGCAGAGATCACTTTCCGAGCACTGAAGCTTTCTTT. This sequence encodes CATSRDHFPSTEAFF.

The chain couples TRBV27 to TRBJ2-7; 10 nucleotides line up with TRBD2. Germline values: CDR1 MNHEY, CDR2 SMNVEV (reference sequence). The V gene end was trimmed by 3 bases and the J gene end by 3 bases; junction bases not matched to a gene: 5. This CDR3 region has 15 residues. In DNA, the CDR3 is TGTGCCAGCAGTTTGGTCCTAGCGGGAGACTACGAGCAGTACTTC. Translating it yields CASSLVLAGDYEQYF.

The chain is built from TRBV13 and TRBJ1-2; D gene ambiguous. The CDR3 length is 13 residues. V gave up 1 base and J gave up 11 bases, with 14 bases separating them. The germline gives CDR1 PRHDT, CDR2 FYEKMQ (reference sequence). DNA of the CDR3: TGTGCCAGCAGCTTAGTCCCCGACACGGCGTACACCTTC. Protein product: CASSLVPDTAYTF.

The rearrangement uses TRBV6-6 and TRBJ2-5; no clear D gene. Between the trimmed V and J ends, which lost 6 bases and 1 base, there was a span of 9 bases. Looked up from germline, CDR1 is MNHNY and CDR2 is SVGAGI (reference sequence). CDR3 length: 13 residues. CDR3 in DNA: TGTGCCAGCAGCCTGGCGGCCCAAGAGACCCAGTACTTC. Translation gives CASSLAAQETQYF.

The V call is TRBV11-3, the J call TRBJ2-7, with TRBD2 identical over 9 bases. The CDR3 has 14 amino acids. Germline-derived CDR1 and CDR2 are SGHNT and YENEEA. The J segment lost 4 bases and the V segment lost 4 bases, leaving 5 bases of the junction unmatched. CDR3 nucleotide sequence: TGTGCCAGCAGCTCGGGACTAGCCCCGTACGAGCAGTACTTC. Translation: CASSSGLAPYEQYF.

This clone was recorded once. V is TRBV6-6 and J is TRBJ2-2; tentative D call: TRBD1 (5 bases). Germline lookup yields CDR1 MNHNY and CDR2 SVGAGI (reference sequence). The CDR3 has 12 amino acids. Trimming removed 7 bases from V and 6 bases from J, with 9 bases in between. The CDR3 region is CASTHRSGELFF. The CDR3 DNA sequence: TGTGCCAGCACCCACAGGTCCGGGGAGCTGTTTTTT.

This CDR3 reads CASSLELARTLTKTQYF. For the CDR3, the DNA is TGCGCCAGCAGCTTGGAACTAGCGAGGACCCTGACGAAGACCCAGTACTTC. This rearrangement joins TRBV5-1 to TRBJ2-5; 7 positions agree with TRBD2. The germline V gene has CDR1 SGHRS and CDR2 YFSETQ. Trimming at V came to 0 bases and at J to 6 bases, leaving 14 bases not matched to a gene. This CDR3 region has 17 residues.

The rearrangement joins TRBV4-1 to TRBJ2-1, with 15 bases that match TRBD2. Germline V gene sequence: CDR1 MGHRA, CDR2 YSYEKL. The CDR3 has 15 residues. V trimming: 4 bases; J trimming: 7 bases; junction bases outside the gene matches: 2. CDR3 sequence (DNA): TGCGCCAGCAGCCTGGGGACTAGCGGGGGGAATGAGCAGTTCTTC. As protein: CASSLGTSGGNEQFF.

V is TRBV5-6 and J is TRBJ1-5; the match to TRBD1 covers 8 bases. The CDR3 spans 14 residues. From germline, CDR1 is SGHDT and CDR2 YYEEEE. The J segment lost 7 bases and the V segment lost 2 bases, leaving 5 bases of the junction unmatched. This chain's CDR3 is CASSFGQGGQPQHF. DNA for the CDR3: TGTGCCAGCAGCTTTGGACAGGGCGGGCAGCCCCAGCATTTT.

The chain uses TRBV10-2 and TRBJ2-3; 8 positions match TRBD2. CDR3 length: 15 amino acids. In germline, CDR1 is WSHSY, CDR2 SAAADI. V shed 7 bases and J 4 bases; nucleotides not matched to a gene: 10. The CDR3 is CASMEAGAMADTQYF. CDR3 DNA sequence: TGCGCCAGCATGGAAGCGGGAGCAATGGCAGATACGCAGTATTTT.

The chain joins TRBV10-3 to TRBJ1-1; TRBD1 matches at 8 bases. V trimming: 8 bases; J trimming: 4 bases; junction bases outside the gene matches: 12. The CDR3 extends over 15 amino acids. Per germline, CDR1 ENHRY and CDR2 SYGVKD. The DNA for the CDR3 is TGTGCCATCGGGGGCCCTCAGGGGACAGGCACTGAAGCTTTCTTT. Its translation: CAIGGPQGTGTEAFF.

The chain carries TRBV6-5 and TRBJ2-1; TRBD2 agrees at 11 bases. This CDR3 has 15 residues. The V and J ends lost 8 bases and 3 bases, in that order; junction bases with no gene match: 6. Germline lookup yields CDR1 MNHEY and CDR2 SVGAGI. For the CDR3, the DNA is TGTGCCAGCGGACCTAGCGGGAGGCTCTACAATGAGCAGTTCTTC. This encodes CASGPSGRLYNEQFF.

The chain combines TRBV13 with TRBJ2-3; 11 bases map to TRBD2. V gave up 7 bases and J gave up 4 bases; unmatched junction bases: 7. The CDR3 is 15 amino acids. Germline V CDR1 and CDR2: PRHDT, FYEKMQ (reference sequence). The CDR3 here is CASKLAGGRPDTQYF. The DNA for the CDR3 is TGTGCCAGCAAATTAGCGGGAGGGAGGCCAGATACGCAGTATTTT.

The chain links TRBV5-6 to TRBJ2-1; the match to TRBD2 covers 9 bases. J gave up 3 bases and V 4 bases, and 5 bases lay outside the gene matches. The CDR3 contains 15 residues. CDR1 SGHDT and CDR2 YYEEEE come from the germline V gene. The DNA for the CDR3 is TGTGCCAGCAGCCCAGAAGCGGGAGGCTACAATGAGCAGTTCTTC. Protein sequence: CASSPEAGGYNEQFF.

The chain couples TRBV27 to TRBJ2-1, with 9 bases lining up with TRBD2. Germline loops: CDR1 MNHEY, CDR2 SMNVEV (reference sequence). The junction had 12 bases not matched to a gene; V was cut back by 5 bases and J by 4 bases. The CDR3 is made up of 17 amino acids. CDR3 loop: CASSISIAGALYNEQFF. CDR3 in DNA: TGTGCCAGCAGTATAAGTATAGCGGGAGCCCTTTACAATGAGCAGTTCTTC.

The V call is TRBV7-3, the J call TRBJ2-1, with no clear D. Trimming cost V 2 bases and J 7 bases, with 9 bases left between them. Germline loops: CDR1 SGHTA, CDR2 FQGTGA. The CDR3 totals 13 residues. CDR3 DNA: TGTGCCAGCAGCTTATCTATAATGAATGAGCAGTTCTTC. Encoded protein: CASSLSIMNEQFF. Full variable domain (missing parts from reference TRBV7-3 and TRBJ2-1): GAGVSQTPSNKVTEKGKYVELRCDPISGHTALYWYRQSLGQGPEFLIYFQGTGAADDSGLPNDRFFAVRPEGSVSTLKIQRTERGDSAVYLCASSLSIMNEQFFGPGTRLTVL.

CDR3 loop: CASSLGGRQETQYF. The CDR3 region has the DNA TGTGCCAGCAGCCTAGGAGGAAGACAAGAGACCCAGTACTTC. This chain connects TRBV14 to TRBJ2-5, with D possibly being TRBD2 (5 bases). The CDR3 extends over 14 amino acids. Per the germline V gene, CDR1 is SGHDN and CDR2 is FVKESK. V lost 4 bases, J lost 2 bases, and 11 bases lay in between.

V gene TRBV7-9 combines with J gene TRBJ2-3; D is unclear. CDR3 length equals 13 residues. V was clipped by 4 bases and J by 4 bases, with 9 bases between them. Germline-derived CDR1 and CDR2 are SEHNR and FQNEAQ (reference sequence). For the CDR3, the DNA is TGTGCCAGCAGCTCCTCCCTAGCAGATACGCAGTATTTT. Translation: CASSSSLADTQYF.

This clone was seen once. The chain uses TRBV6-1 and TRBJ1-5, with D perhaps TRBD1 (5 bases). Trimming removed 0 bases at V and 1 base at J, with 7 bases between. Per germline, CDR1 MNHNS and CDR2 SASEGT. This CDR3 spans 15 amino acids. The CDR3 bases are TGTGCCAGCAGTGAAGCAGGGGCCAGCAATCAGCCCCAGCATTTT. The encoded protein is CASSEAGASNQPQHF.

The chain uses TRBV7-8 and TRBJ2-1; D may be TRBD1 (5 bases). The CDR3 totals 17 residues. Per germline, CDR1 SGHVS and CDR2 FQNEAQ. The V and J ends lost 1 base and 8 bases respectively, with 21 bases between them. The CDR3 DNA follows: TGTGCCAGCAGCTTAGTATCCAGGGCTAGGCCCATCGATGAGCAGTTCTTC. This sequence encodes CASSLVSRARPIDEQFF.

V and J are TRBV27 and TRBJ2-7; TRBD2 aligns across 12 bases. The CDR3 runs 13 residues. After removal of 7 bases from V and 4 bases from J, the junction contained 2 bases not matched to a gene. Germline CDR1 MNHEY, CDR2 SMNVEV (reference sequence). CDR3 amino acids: CASKTSGSYEQYF. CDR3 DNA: TGTGCCAGCAAGACTAGCGGGAGTTACGAGCAGTACTTC.